The clone carrying this T cell receptor beta chain was found a few times. Using its own MiXCR run on the 5' RACE reads, TCRdb lists one record per CDR3 protein. Of 35,000 to 50,000 distinct CDR3 sequences listed, around 20% are singletons. The junction had 11 bases not matched to a gene; V was cut back by 0 bases and J by 9 bases. This CDR3 is built from 16 residues. Per germline, CDR1 SGDLS and CDR2 YYNGEE. Tregs were sorted as CD4+CD25+CD127-/low cells. The sequencing sample was made of Tregs sorted from blood. J is TRBJ2-1 and V is TRBV9; 8 nucleotides agree with TRBD2. This TCR derives from a female donor with breast cancer. The DNA for the CDR3 is TGTGCCAGCAGCGTAGAGCCGGGACTAGAAGGGAGTGAGCAGTTCTTC. Translated: CASSVEPGLEGSEQFF.